This TCR beta chain was obtained from a study of blood T cell repertoires in COVID-19. Study overall: The samples span acute and convalescent COVID-19 from the United States, Italy and Spain. PBMCs, B-cell-depleted T cells, or T cells were the source of the cDNA or gDNA that made up the material.

CDR1 is MNHNS and CDR2 is SASEGT in the germline V gene. The V gene lost 1 base and the J gene lost 2 bases, with 12 bases spanning the gap. The CDR3 runs 16 residues. The data were produced by immunoSEQ multiplex PCR, yet TCRdb's version contains in-frame clones alone and is incomplete. Of about 97,000 clones listed, 80% to 90% were seen once; the top ten hold around 2.1%. V and J are TRBV6-1 and TRBJ2-1; D not certain. The receptor was derived from a man aged 45-65 years with COVID-19, enrolled during active disease. The specimen was peripheral blood. The CDR3 DNA is TGTGCCAGCAGTGAAGGACTGAATCGACCCTACAATGAGCAGTTCTTC. Its translation is CASSEGLNRPYNEQFF.